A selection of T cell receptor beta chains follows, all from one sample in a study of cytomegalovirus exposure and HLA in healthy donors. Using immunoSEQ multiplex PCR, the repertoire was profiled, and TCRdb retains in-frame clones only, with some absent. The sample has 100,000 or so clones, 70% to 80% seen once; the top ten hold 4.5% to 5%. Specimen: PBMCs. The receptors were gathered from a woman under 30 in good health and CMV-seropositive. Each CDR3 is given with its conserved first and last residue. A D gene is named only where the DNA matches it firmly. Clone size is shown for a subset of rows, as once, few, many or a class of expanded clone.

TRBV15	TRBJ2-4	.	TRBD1	CATTPGQGGDIQYF	TGTGCCACCACCCCGGGACAGGGGGGAGACATTCAGTACTTC
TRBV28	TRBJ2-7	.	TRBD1	CASSYRGRYEQYF	TGTGCCAGCAGTTACAGGGGGCGGTACGAGCAGTACTTC
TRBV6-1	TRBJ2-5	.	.	CASSETPGPETQYF	TGTGCCAGCAGTGAAACTCCAGGCCCCGAGACCCAGTACTTC
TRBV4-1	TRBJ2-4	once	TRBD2	CASSPTGPGEGKNIQYF	TGCGCCAGCAGCCCTACTGGTCCGGGGGAGGGGAAAAACATTCAGTACTTC
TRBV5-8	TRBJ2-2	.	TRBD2	CASRNSGRDTGELFF	TGTGCCAGCAGAAATAGCGGGAGGGACACCGGGGAGCTGTTTTTT
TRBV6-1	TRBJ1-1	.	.	CASSALAGWGNTEAFF	TGTGCCAGCAGTGCCCTGGCAGGGTGGGGGAACACTGAAGCTTTCTTT
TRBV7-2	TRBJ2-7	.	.	CASSPRAGNEQYF	TGTGCCAGCAGCCCAAGGGCCGGGAACGAGCAGTACTTC
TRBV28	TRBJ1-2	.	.	CASSLAPPVGRSTPGYTF	TGTGCCAGCAGTTTGGCCCCGCCAGTGGGGCGATCCACACCCGGCTACACCTTC
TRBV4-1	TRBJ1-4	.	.	CASSQVIGARLNEKLFF	TGCGCCAGCAGCCAAGTTATTGGGGCGCGACTGAATGAAAAACTGTTTTTT
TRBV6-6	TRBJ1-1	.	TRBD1	CASSPPGQTNTEAFF	TGTGCCAGCAGTCCACCGGGACAGACGAACACTGAAGCTTTCTTT
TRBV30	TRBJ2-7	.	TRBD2	CAWSAWTSGRGEQYF	TGTGCCTGGAGTGCATGGACTAGCGGGAGGGGCGAGCAGTACTTC
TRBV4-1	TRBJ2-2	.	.	CASSQDLSGLGGELFF	TGCGCCAGCAGCCAAGATCTCTCAGGGCTAGGCGGGGAGCTGTTTTTT
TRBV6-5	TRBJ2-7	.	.	CASRPRGGSYEQYF	TGTGCCAGCAGACCCCGAGGGGGTTCCTACGAGCAGTACTTC
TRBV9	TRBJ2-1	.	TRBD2	CASRGGLADYNEQFF	TGTGCCAGCAGAGGGGGACTAGCGGATTACAATGAGCAGTTCTTC
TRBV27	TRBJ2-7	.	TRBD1	CASSSQGTADYEQYF	TGTGCCAGCAGTTCCCAGGGGACAGCGGACTACGAGCAGTACTTC
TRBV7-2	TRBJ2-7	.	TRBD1	CASSWDRTYEQYF	TGTGCCAGCAGCTGGGACAGGACCTACGAGCAGTACTTC
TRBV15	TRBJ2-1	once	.	CATSRRGVGEQFF	TGTGCCACCAGCAGACGGGGTGTAGGTGAGCAGTTCTTC
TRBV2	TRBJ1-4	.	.	CASSEEGGRTEKLFF	TGTGCCAGCAGTGAAGAAGGAGGACGGACGGAAAAACTGTTTTTT
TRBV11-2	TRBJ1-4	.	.	CASSFEPLNEKLFF	TGTGCCAGCAGCTTCGAGCCTCTTAATGAAAAACTGTTTTTT
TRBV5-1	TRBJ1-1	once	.	CASSRGQILSNTEAFF	TGCGCCAGCAGCCGCGGACAGATCTTGTCGAACACTGAAGCTTTCTTT
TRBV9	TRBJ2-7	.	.	CASSVGGVASEQYF	TGTGCCAGCAGCGTAGGGGGGGTAGCCTCCGAGCAGTACTTC
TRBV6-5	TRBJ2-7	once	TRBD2	CASSYGGDDEQYF	TGTGCCAGCAGTTACGGGGGGGACGACGAGCAGTACTTC
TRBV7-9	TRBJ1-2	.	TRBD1	CASSFTTGTGLKDYGYTF	TGTGCCAGCAGCTTCACCACCGGGACAGGGCTTAAGGACTATGGCTACACCTTC
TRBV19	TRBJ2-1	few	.	CAAGPQQFF	TGTGCCGCGGGACCGCAGCAGTTCTTC
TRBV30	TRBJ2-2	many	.	CAWSGRARDTGELFF	TGTGCCTGGAGTGGGAGGGCCAGGGACACCGGGGAGCTGTTTTTT
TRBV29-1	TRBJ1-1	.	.	CSVEETGNTEAFF	TGCAGCGTTGAAGAAACAGGGAACACTGAAGCTTTCTTT
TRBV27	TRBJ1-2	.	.	CASSSRQEILYGYTF	TGTGCCAGCAGTTCCCGACAGGAGATTCTCTATGGCTACACCTTC
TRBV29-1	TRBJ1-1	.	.	CSAGTGDTEAFF	TGCAGCGCCGGAACCGGGGACACTGAAGCTTTCTTT
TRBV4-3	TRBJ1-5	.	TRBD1	CASSQELRTGDQPQHF	TGCGCCAGCAGCCAAGAGTTGAGGACAGGGGATCAGCCCCAGCATTTT
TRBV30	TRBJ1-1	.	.	CAWSAAVGTEAFF	TGTGCCTGGAGTGCAGCGGTAGGCACTGAAGCTTTCTTT
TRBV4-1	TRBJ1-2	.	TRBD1	CASSRTFRDSDEYGYTF	TGCGCCAGCAGCCGAACATTCCGGGACAGCGATGAATATGGCTACACCTTC
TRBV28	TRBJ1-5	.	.	CASSLARKQPQHF	TGTGCCAGCAGTCTAGCTCGAAAGCAGCCCCAGCATTTT
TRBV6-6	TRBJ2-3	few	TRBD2	CASRYPTSGEADTQYF	TGTGCCAGCAGGTATCCGACTAGCGGGGAAGCGGATACGCAGTATTTT
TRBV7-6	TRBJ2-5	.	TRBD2	CASSLAGGRQETQYF	TGTGCCAGCAGCTTAGCGGGAGGGCGCCAAGAGACCCAGTACTTC
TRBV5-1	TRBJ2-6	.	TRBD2	CASSGIAGYSGANVLTF	TGCGCCAGCAGTGGGATAGCGGGGTACTCTGGGGCCAACGTCCTGACTTTC
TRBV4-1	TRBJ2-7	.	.	CASSQARDHYEQYF	TGCGCCAGCAGCCAAGCGAGGGATCACTACGAGCAGTACTTC
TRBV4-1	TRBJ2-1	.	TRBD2	CASSPRTGPTSGGPYNEQFF	TGCGCCAGCAGCCCAAGGACGGGTCCTACTAGCGGGGGACCCTACAATGAGCAGTTCTTC
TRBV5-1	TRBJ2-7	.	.	CASSPEAEDEQYF	TGCGCCAGCAGCCCCGAAGCGGAGGACGAGCAGTACTTC
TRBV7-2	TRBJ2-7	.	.	CASSLARAEQQYF	TGTGCCAGCAGCTTGGCGAGGGCGGAACAGCAGTACTTC
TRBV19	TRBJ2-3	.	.	CASSSVSGSTDTQYF	TGTGCCAGTAGTTCCGTGAGCGGGAGCACAGATACGCAGTATTTT
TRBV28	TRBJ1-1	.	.	CASRITGSEAFF	TGTGCCAGCAGGATCACAGGGTCAGAAGCTTTCTTT
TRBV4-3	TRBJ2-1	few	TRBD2	CASSQGPAGGVNEQFF	TGCGCCAGCAGCCAAGGTCCAGCGGGAGGGGTCAATGAGCAGTTCTTC
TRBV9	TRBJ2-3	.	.	CASSVVPLETDTQYF	TGTGCCAGCAGCGTAGTCCCTCTAGAAACAGATACGCAGTATTTT
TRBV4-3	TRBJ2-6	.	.	CASSQAGTGANVLTF	TGCGCCAGCAGCCAAGCGGGTACTGGGGCCAACGTCCTGACTTTC
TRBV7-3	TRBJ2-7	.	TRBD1	CASSLGQGLSYEQYF	TGTGCCAGCAGCTTAGGACAGGGGCTCTCCTACGAGCAGTACTTC
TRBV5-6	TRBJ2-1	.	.	CASSLGLYNEQFF	TGTGCCAGCAGCTTGGGGCTCTACAATGAGCAGTTCTTC
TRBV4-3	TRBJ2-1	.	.	CASSQDHLALVEQFF	TGCGCCAGCAGCCAAGATCATCTAGCGCTCGTTGAGCAGTTCTTC
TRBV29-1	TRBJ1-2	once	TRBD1	CSVERSGQGTYGYTF	TGCAGCGTTGAACGCTCGGGACAGGGTACCTATGGCTACACCTTC
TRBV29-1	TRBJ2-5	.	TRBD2	CSVSGLAGVEETQYF	TGCAGCGTTTCCGGACTAGCGGGAGTTGAAGAGACCCAGTACTTC
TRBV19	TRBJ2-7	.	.	CASSIAFGQIISYEQYF	TGTGCCAGTAGTATAGCCTTCGGACAGATCATTAGTTACGAGCAGTACTTC
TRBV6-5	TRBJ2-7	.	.	CASRSGFTSYEQYF	TGTGCCAGCAGGTCGGGTTTCACCTCCTACGAGCAGTACTTC
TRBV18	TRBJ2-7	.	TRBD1	CASSPGTGGGEQYF	TGTGCCAGCTCACCCGGGACAGGGGGCGGCGAGCAGTACTTC